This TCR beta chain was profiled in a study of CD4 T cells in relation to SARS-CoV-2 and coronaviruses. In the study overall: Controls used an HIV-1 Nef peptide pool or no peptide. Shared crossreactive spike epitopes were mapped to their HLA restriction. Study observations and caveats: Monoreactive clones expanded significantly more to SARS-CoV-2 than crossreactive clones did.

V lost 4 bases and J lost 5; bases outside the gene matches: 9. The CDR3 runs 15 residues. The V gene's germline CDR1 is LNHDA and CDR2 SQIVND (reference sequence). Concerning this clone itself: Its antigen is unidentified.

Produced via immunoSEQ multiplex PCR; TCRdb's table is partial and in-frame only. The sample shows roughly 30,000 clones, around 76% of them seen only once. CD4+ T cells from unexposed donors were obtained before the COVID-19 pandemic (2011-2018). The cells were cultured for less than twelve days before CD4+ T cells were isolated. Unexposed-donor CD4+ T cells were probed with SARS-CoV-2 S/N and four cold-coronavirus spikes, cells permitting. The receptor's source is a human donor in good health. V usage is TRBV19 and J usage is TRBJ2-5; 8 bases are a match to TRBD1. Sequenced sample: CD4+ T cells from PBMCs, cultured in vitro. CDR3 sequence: CASSTQTGVRETQYF. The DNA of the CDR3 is TGTGCCAGTAGTACCCAGACAGGGGTGAGGGAGACCCAGTACTTC. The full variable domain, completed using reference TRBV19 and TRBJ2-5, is DGGITQSPKYLFRKEGQNVTLSCEQNLNHDAMYWYRQDPGQGLRLIYYSQIVNDFQKGDIAEGYSVSREKKESFPLTVTSAQKNPTAFYLCASSTQTGVRETQYFGPGTRLLVL.